This is a list of T cell receptor beta chains from one sample in a study of shared clonotypes between healthy human individuals. Only in-frame clones appear in the TCRdb table, and some are missing; sequencing was by immunoSEQ multiplex PCR. Here the sample spans about 2 million clones, about 95% being singletons. Sequenced: naive CD8+ T cells sorted from blood. These receptors all stem from a man aged 18 to 30 in good health. The CDR3 runs from the conserved cysteine through the conserved F or W. D genes are given only for firm matches. Size is stated for part of the rows, as once, few or many counts, or as a class when the clone is expanded.

v_gene,d_gene,abundance,j_gene,CDR3aa,CDR3nt
TRBV27,.,.,TRBJ2-7,CASSYLGAYEQYF,TGTGCCAGCAGTTACCTCGGCGCCTACGAGCAGTACTTC
TRBV5-6,.,.,TRBJ2-4,CASSSYLASTWSGNIQYF,TGTGCCAGCAGCTCTTATTTGGCGTCTACGTGGAGCGGAAACATTCAGTACTTC
TRBV15,TRBD1,.,TRBJ2-7,CATSRGLTYEQYF,TGTGCCACCTCTAGGGGGCTAACCTACGAGCAGTACTTC
TRBV9,TRBD1,.,TRBJ2-7,CASSVGVGQGDEQYF,TGTGCCAGCAGCGTAGGTGTTGGACAGGGGGATGAGCAGTACTTC
TRBV11-2,.,.,TRBJ2-1,CASSSPLGVSSYNEQFF,TGTGCCAGCAGCTCCCCCCTGGGGGTCAGCTCCTACAATGAGCAGTTCTTC
TRBV27,TRBD2,.,TRBJ2-7,CASQITSGGGYEQYF,TGTGCCAGCCAAATTACCAGCGGGGGTGGTTACGAGCAGTACTTC
TRBV5-1,.,.,TRBJ2-1,CASSWGRDAYNEQFF,TGCGCCAGCAGCTGGGGCCGGGACGCCTACAATGAGCAGTTCTTC
TRBV5-6,TRBD2,.,TRBJ2-7,CASSTMGGSKQYF,TGTGCCAGCAGCACTATGGGAGGGTCAAAGCAGTACTTC
TRBV18,.,.,TRBJ2-7,CASSPTEDYEQYF,TGTGCCAGCTCACCGACAGAAGACTACGAGCAGTACTTC
TRBV29-1,.,once,TRBJ2-6,CSVEGPVPGANVLTF,TGCAGCGTTGAGGGTCCGGTACCTGGGGCCAACGTCCTGACTTTC
TRBV7-3,.,.,TRBJ1-5,CASPFWAGDNQPQHF,TGTGCCAGCCCCTTTTGGGCAGGCGACAATCAGCCCCAGCATTTT
TRBV27,.,.,TRBJ1-5,CASSWGANQPQHF,TGTGCCAGCAGTTGGGGGGCCAATCAGCCCCAGCATTTT